This TCR beta chain was observed in a study of identifying expanded T cells in peripheral blood. This table comes from immunoSEQ multiplex PCR, and its TCRdb copy is limited to in-frame clones, with some not included. The sample has 70,000 or so clones, 90% seen once. Whole-study findings and limits: Variance in clone template counts between roughly two-week samples significantly increased with total template count across all healthy donors. Technical replicates showed about 1.2 changed clones; around two weeks around 15; four weeks 19.

During the collection period, no donor immune events like infections were recorded. For this clone: Antigen specificity is unknown.

CDR3 size: 16 residues. The germline CDR1 and CDR2 sequences are SGHTA and FQGTGA. With 5 bases removed from V and 0 bases from J, the gap between germline ends came to 15 bases. This sequence was found in a person between 18 and 75 years old in good health. This chain connects TRBV7-3 to TRBJ2-3; D is unclear. Sequenced input: blood. The CDR3 sequence is CASSAYPVLSTDTQYF. CDR3 DNA: TGTGCCAGCAGCGCCTACCCCGTCCTCAGCACAGATACGCAGTATTTT.